This entry lists 13 T cell receptor beta chains sequenced from one sample in a study of T cells in Graves' hyperthyroidism and ophthalmopathy. RNA transcripts gave rise to amplified TCR beta CDR3 regions. The TCR CDR3 was amplified in a first-round RT-PCR using the HTBI primer set. TCRdb re-derived calls from the multiplex PCR reads in MiXCR, one entry per CDR3 protein. The sample records a few hundred thousand distinct CDR3 sequences, around a quarter being singletons. Sequenced sample: blood. The source of these receptors is a man between 45 and 60 years old with Graves' hyperthyroidism.

This clonotype was detected a few times. The CDR3 spells CASSPRGRVAFF. CDR3 DNA sequence: TGTGCCAGCAGCCCCAGGGGGCGCGTGGCTTTCTTT. The genes are TRBV6-2 or TRBV6-3 and TRBJ1-1; 8 nucleotides align to TRBD1. CDR1 MNHEY and CDR2 SVGEGT come from the germline V gene. The CDR3 has 12 amino acids. After removal of 6 bases from V and 11 bases from J, the junction contained 8 bases not matched to a gene.

A note on this clonotype: One end of the junction fails to match germline, which may point to a read error. V and J are TRBV12-3 or TRBV12-4 and TRBJ1-5, with D possibly TRBD1 on 5 matching bases. The CDR3 is 14 residues long. Written as DNA, the CDR3 is TGTGCCAGCATGGGTTCCAGGGCCAATGAGCCCCAGCATTTT. Encoded protein: CASMGSRANEPQHF.

V gene TRBV6-1 combines with J gene TRBJ2-1; the D gene could be TRBD1 or TRBD2 (5 bases each). The CDR3 totals 14 residues. Germline V gene lookup returns CDR1 MNHNS and CDR2 SASEGT. Deletions cut 10 bases from V and 0 bases from J, with 13 bases between. This CDR3 is CATRRDLSYNEQFF. The CDR3 DNA reads TGTGCCACCCGACGGGACCTCTCCTACAATGAGCAGTTCTTC.

The V and J genes are TRBV5-1 and TRBJ2-5; a weak D match, TRBD2 (5 bases). This CDR3 spans 14 amino acids. V gave up 0 bases and J gave up 5 bases, with 11 bases separating them. Germline V lookup: CDR1 SGHRS, CDR2 YFSETQ. The CDR3 bases are TGCGCCAGCAGCTTGGAGAGGGTTGGGGAGACCCAGTACTTC. Translation gives CASSLERVGETQYF.

This clonotype has ten or more counts. The chain uses TRBV28 and TRBJ2-3, with 8 nucleotides matching TRBD1. CDR1 and CDR2 (germline): MDHEN, SYDVKM. V lost 7 bases to trimming and J lost 8 bases; unmatched junction nucleotides: 8. This CDR3 contains 13 residues. CDR3 residues: CASTPLQGGTQYF. Written as DNA, the CDR3 is TGTGCCAGCACCCCTTTACAGGGGGGTACGCAGTATTTT.

This clonotype was recorded a few times. The chain joins TRBV12-5 to TRBJ1-1; D unclear. This CDR3 contains 14 residues. V was pared by 1 base and J by 0 bases, with 6 bases between. Germline V lookup: CDR1 LGHNT, CDR2 FRNRAP. The CDR3 sequence is CASGLGQMNTEAFF. CDR3 sequence (DNA): TGTGCTAGTGGTTTGGGGCAGATGAACACTGAAGCTTTCTTT.

This clonotype has more than one count but fewer than ten. The chain uses TRBV12-3 or TRBV12-4 and TRBJ2-5, with 9 positions matching TRBD1. V lost 4 bases to trimming and J lost 2 bases; unmatched junction nucleotides: 8. The CDR3 runs 16 residues. CDR3 nucleotides: TGTGCCAGCAGTTCTCAGTACAGGGGGCTACAAGAGACCCAGTACTTC. Protein sequence: CASSSQYRGLQETQYF.

This clonotype was seen repeatedly, ten times or more. This rearrangement joins TRBV6-6 to TRBJ2-7; the match to TRBD2 covers 7 bases. J gave up 2 bases and V 0 bases, and 7 bases lay outside the gene matches. Germline V gene lookup returns CDR1 MNHNY and CDR2 SVGAGI (reference sequence). This CDR3 region has 16 residues. The chain's CDR3 is CASSYSGQRGPYEQYF. The CDR3 DNA follows: TGTGCCAGCAGTTACTCGGGCCAGCGGGGCCCCTACGAGCAGTACTTC.

This clonotype was counted between two and nine times. The chain carries TRBV5-8 and TRBJ2-1; 8 bases agree with TRBD2. From germline, CDR1 is SGHTS and CDR2 YDEGEE. This CDR3 region has 15 residues. The V and J ends lost 4 bases and 5 bases, in that order; junction bases with no gene match: 8. CDR3 DNA sequence: TGTGCCAGCAGCGGCGGACTAGCCCGAAACAATGAGCAGTTCTTC. Its translation is CASSGGLARNNEQFF.

This CDR3 reads CASSPGQGKTNEKLFF. CDR3 sequence (DNA): TGTGCCAGCAGCCCTGGACAGGGGAAAACTAATGAAAAACTGTTTTTT. The chain couples TRBV11-3 to TRBJ1-4, with 9 bases that match TRBD1. V shed 5 bases, J shed 1 base, and the junction held 5 bases outside the gene matches. The CDR3 is made up of 16 amino acids. From germline, CDR1 is SGHNT and CDR2 YENEEA.

This clonotype was counted a few times. J is TRBJ1-2 and V is TRBV2; a possible D gene is TRBD1 (5 bases). V was clipped by 6 bases and J by 2 bases, with 13 bases between them. Germline V lookup: CDR1 SNHLY, CDR2 FYNNEI. The CDR3 runs to 14 residues. CDR3 residues: CASRGRDLNYGYTF. In nucleotides, the CDR3 is TGTGCCAGCAGGGGCAGGGACCTAAACTATGGCTACACCTTC.

This clonotype was counted many times. J is TRBJ2-1 and V is TRBV6-1; perhaps TRBD2 as D (5 bases). The CDR3 runs to 15 residues. In germline, CDR1 is MNHNS, CDR2 SASEGT. With 3 bases removed from V and 5 bases from J, the gap between germline ends came to 14 bases. Written as DNA, the CDR3 is TGTGCCAGCAGTGACACGCGAGGGCTAGACAATGAGCAGTTCTTC. Its translation: CASSDTRGLDNEQFF.

This clonotype was seen a few times. At one of its ends the junction is not consistent with the germline gene, which may arise from a read error. The chain employs TRBV7-7 and TRBJ1-1; D call uncertain. Per germline, CDR1 SSHAT and CDR2 FNYEAQ (reference sequence). The CDR3 loop spans 16 amino acids. The CDR3 DNA reads as TGTGCTAGCAGCTTAGGAGGGTCCAGTCCTAACACTGAAGCTTTCTTT. Protein product: CASSLGGSSPNTEAFF. Based on the CDR3 plus reference TRBV7-7 and TRBJ1-1, the full variable domain is GAGVSQSPRYKVTKRGQDVTLRCDPISSHATLYWYQQALGQGPEFLTYFNYEAQPDKSGLPSDRFSAERPEGSISTLTIQRTEQRDSAMYRCASSLGGSSPNTEAFFGQGTRLTVV.